Shown below are 13 T cell receptor beta chains from a single sample sequenced in a study of shared clonotypes between healthy human individuals. TCRdb keeps only in-frame clones here, not all; method: immunoSEQ multiplex PCR. The sample includes about 960,000 clones, approximately 80% of them seen just once. Source material: memory CD4+ T cells sorted from blood. Subset defined: CD45RA-negative fraction. These receptors originate from a man in his late teens or twenties in good health.

The rearrangement uses TRBV6-1 and TRBJ2-2; D unclear. Trimming took 2 bases from V and 0 from J, leaving 7 bases between them. The CDR3 loop spans 15 amino acids. Looked up from germline, CDR1 is MNHNS and CDR2 is SASEGT. CDR3 region: CASSERSSNTGELFF. CDR3 DNA: TGTGCCAGCAGTGAACGCAGCTCGAACACCGGGGAGCTGTTTTTT.

In this sample, this clone turned up a few times. The rearrangement joins TRBV11-2 to TRBJ2-1, with a possible D match to TRBD1 (5 bases). Trimming took off 1 base at V and 7 bases at J, with 11 bases between the two ends. The CDR3 has 14 amino acids. Germline V gene sequence: CDR1 SGHAT, CDR2 FQNNGV. CDR3 in amino acids: CASSLVQGRNEQFF. In DNA form, the CDR3 reads TGTGCCAGCAGCTTAGTGCAGGGAAGGAATGAGCAGTTCTTC.

The chain has TRBV7-9 and TRBJ2-7, with no clear D. Trimming removed 1 base at V and 2 bases at J, with 9 bases between. Germline-derived CDR1 and CDR2 are SEHNR and FQNEAQ (reference sequence). The CDR3 runs 14 residues. CDR3 sequence (DNA): TGTGCCAGCAGCTTAGACCCCCAGACCTACGAGCAGTACTTC. Protein: CASSLDPQTYEQYF.

This clone was found once. The genes are TRBV6-4 and TRBJ2-7, with 9 nucleotides matching TRBD2. Germline-derived CDR1 and CDR2 are MRHNA and SNTAGT. With 6 bases clipped from V and 3 bases from J, the junction kept 9 bases outside the gene matches. CDR3 length: 15 amino acids. The CDR3 is CASRGLAGIIYEQYF. CDR3 in DNA: TGTGCCAGCAGGGGCCTAGCGGGGATCATCTACGAGCAGTACTTC.

J is TRBJ1-6 and V is TRBV30; the match to TRBD1 covers 7 bases. Germline trimming cut 5 bases from V and 8 bases from J; bases unmatched to any gene: 6. The CDR3 loop spans 13 amino acids. From germline, CDR1 is GTSNPN and CDR2 SVGIG (reference sequence). The CDR3 DNA sequence: TGTGCCTGGGATGGAACAGGGGATTCACCCCTCCACTTT. It is translated as CAWDGTGDSPLHF.

The V gene is TRBV6-1, the J gene TRBJ1-2; D is undetermined. The germline V and J ends were trimmed by 6 bases and 4 bases, with 15 bases remaining between them. CDR3 length equals 14 residues. The germline V gene encodes CDR1 MNHNS and CDR2 SASEGT. CDR3 in amino acids: CASRATRAGYGYTF. The CDR3 nucleotides read TGTGCCAGCAGGGCCACGAGGGCGGGCTATGGCTACACCTTC.

About this clone itself: This same CDR3 is encoded by further DNA sequences in the sample. The gene calls are TRBV9 and TRBJ1-6, with unresolved D. The CDR3 totals 15 residues. Germline loops: CDR1 SGDLS, CDR2 YYNGEE. Between the trimmed V and J ends, which lost 2 bases and 0 bases, there was a span of 6 bases. For the CDR3, the DNA is TGTGCCAGCAGCGTCGGAAGCTCCTATAATTCACCCCTCCACTTT. It translates to CASSVGSSYNSPLHF.

The rearrangement joins TRBV10-2 to TRBJ2-7, with TRBD2 matching 11 bases. With V trimmed by 8 bases and J by 7 bases, 1 base remained unmatched. CDR1 is WSHSY, CDR2 SAAADI, per germline. The CDR3 runs 11 residues. This CDR3 reads CASRLAGEQYF. DNA of the CDR3: TGCGCCAGCCGACTAGCGGGAGAGCAGTACTTC.

This clone was seen many times. V usage is TRBV6-1 and J usage is TRBJ2-5, with no clear D. Germline-derived CDR1 and CDR2 are MNHNS and SASEGT. The CDR3 loop spans 13 amino acids. V was shortened by 6 bases and J by 7 bases, with 15 bases between the two germline ends. The CDR3 nucleotides are TGTGCCAGCAGCGCCGAGGTGTGGGGGACCCAGTACTTC. Amino acid sequence: CASSAEVWGTQYF.

This clone appeared many times. The rearrangement uses TRBV5-1 and TRBJ2-2; 8 nucleotides agree with TRBD1. CDR1 is SGHRS, CDR2 YFSETQ, per germline. CDR3 length: 17 residues. Trimming cost V 4 bases and J 4 bases; bases outside gene matches: 12. The CDR3 loop reads CASSLLGQGGGTGELFF. The DNA for the CDR3 is TGCGCCAGCAGCCTCCTAGGACAGGGAGGAGGCACCGGGGAGCTGTTTTTT.

The chain carries TRBV10-1 and TRBJ2-3; TRBD2 agrees at 9 bases. Germline V gene data show CDR1 as WNHNN and CDR2 as SYGVQD (reference sequence). The ends lost 6 bases at V and 6 bases at J; junction bases unmatched: 7. The CDR3 spans 14 residues. The CDR3 loop is CASSRGGAGDTQYF. CDR3 DNA sequence: TGCGCCAGCAGCCGCGGGGGGGCTGGCGATACGCAGTATTTT.

This clone was recorded once. Other nucleotide sequences in the sample specify the same CDR3. The chain recombines TRBV6-1 with TRBJ1-1; possible D gene TRBD1, 6 bases. The length of the CDR3 is 13 residues. Trimming removed 7 bases from V and 1 base from J, with 10 bases in between. The germline V gene has CDR1 MNHNS and CDR2 SASEGT. The CDR3 sequence: CASIRRGNTEAFF. As DNA, the CDR3 is TGTGCCAGCATCCGCAGGGGGAACACTGAAGCTTTCTTT.

This clone is a singleton in its sample. The chain uses TRBV19 and TRBJ2-5; the D gene is possibly TRBD2 (6 bases). Germline V gene sequence: CDR1 LNHDA, CDR2 SQIVND (reference sequence). The CDR3 is 13 residues long. V lost 5 bases, J lost 7 bases, and 14 bases lay in between. Here the CDR3 DNA reads TGTGCCAGTAGTCCTCTAGCAGCGGGGACCCAGTACTTC. This translates into CASSPLAAGTQYF.